This T cell receptor (beta chain) was recorded in a study of blood T cell repertoires in COVID-19. Study-wide context: COVID-19 samples collected from the United States, Italy and Spain covered acute and convalescent phases. PBMCs, B-cell-depleted T cells, or T cells provided the cDNA or gDNA that made up the material.

V shed 1 base and J 9 bases; nucleotides not matched to a gene: 6. The germline CDR1 and CDR2 sequences are SGHTA and FQGNSA. The CDR3 contains 14 residues. How the authors handled the data: The authors estimated nucleated cell counts from reference gene primer amplification. The assay was immunoSEQ multiplex PCR, and TCRdb's table has in-frame clones only and misses some. V and J calls plus clone size are reproduced from that table; the DNA served to infer D and trimming. The sample shows more than 150,000 clones, approximately 88% of them seen only once. The J gene is TRBJ2-7, the V gene TRBV7-2; 10 bases are a match to TRBD2. This sequence was found in a woman aged 55-70 years with acute or convalescent COVID-19. The sequenced sample consisted of peripheral blood. CDR3 DNA sequence: TGTGCCAGCAGCTTAGGATTAGCGGGGGGCTGGCAGTACTTC. Protein sequence: CASSLGLAGGWQYF.